What follows are 8 T cell receptor beta chains derived from one specimen sequenced in a study of cytomegalovirus exposure and HLA in healthy donors. PCR was performed using 60 Vbeta and 13 Jbeta primers. Here immunoSEQ multiplex PCR was the method, and the copy in TCRdb shows in-frame clones only, minus some. The sample data list over 50,000 clones. The sample was PBMCs. These receptors originate from a man aged 50 to 60 in good health and CMV-seropositive.

V is TRBV7-9 and J is TRBJ1-4; 8 bases fit TRBD1. The CDR3 runs 16 residues. V shed 5 bases and J 10 bases; nucleotides not matched to a gene: 15. Germline V gene data show CDR1 as SEHNR and CDR2 as FQNEAQ (reference sequence). This CDR3 reads CASSTGGQGLDGKLFF. DNA of the CDR3: TGTGCCAGCAGCACAGGGGGGCAGGGTCTGGACGGAAAACTGTTTTTT.

This chain connects TRBV4-3 to TRBJ1-1, with D tentatively TRBD1 (5 bases). This CDR3 comprises 14 residues. Trimming left V 3 bases short and J 1 base short, with 9 bases between. Germline V gene data show CDR1 as LGHNA and CDR2 as YSLEER. CDR3 loop: CASSQVDRNTEAFF. CDR3 sequence (DNA): TGCGCCAGCAGCCAGGTTGACAGGAACACTGAAGCTTTCTTT.

This chain links TRBV29-1 with TRBJ2-1, with 8 bases aligning to TRBD2. V lost 4 bases, J lost 7 bases, and 6 bases stayed unmatched. The CDR3 has 13 residues. CDR1 and CDR2 from the germline V gene are SQVTM and ANQGSEA. The CDR3 region has the DNA TGCAGCGTTGGGCGGGAGGAAAGGAATGAGCAGTTCTTC. Translated, it gives CSVGREERNEQFF.

The V call is TRBV5-1, the J call TRBJ2-7, with TRBD2 matching 8 bases. Germline CDR1 SGHRS, CDR2 YFSETQ. This CDR3 region has 15 residues. The V gene end was trimmed by 4 bases and the J gene end by 5 bases; junction bases not matched to a gene: 11. CDR3 amino acids: CASSPGGGLNHEQYF. CDR3 DNA sequence: TGCGCCAGCAGCCCCGGGGGGGGCCTAAACCACGAGCAGTACTTC.

J is TRBJ2-7 and V is TRBV4-3; TRBD2 is a possible D gene (6 bases). The CDR3 extends over 16 amino acids. The germline CDR1 and CDR2 sequences are LGHNA and YSLEER. Trimming removed 1 base from V and 1 base from J, with 14 bases in between. In DNA form, the CDR3 reads TGCGCCAGCAGCCAAGTTAGCGGATCCTTATCCTACGAGCAGTACTTC. This codes for CASSQVSGSLSYEQYF.

The chain employs TRBV4-1 and TRBJ2-7; 8 nucleotides line up with TRBD2. This CDR3 comprises 15 residues. J gave up 2 bases and V 1 base, and 4 bases lay outside the gene matches. Per the germline V gene, CDR1 is MGHRA and CDR2 is YSYEKL. The DNA of the CDR3 is TGCGCCAGCAGCCAAGGGACTAGCAGCCCCTACGAGCAGTACTTC. Protein sequence: CASSQGTSSPYEQYF.

V and J are TRBV5-1 and TRBJ1-2; TRBD1 might be the D (6 bases). The CDR3 has 14 amino acids. The germline gives CDR1 SGHRS, CDR2 YFSETQ. V lost 4 bases, J lost 4 bases, and 14 bases lay in between. CDR3 residues: CASSIGQQFYGYTF. In nucleotides, the CDR3 is TGCGCCAGCAGCATAGGACAGCAGTTCTATGGCTACACCTTC.

This rearrangement joins TRBV5-8 to TRBJ2-3; TRBD1 agrees at 7 bases. V was clipped by 2 bases and J by 4 bases; unmatched bases: 10. Germline V CDR1 and CDR2: SGHTS, YDEGEE. The CDR3 runs to 16 residues. The CDR3 loop is CASSFPLTTGPDTQYF. CDR3 DNA sequence: TGTGCCAGCAGCTTTCCCCTCACGACAGGGCCAGATACGCAGTATTTT.